This T cell receptor beta chain stems from a study of blood T cell repertoires in COVID-19 (dated by TCRdb to the early 2020s). A note on the overall study: Collaborator samples came from the United States, Italy and Spain and covered acute and convalescent phases of COVID-19. Samples came from the ongoing ImmuneRACE study (first 160 participants) plus 1,254 subjects from 6 global collaborators. The prospective study material was composed of cDNA or gDNA derived from T cells, B-cell-depleted T cells, or PBMCs. Subjects who had been exposed to COVID-19, were actively infected with it, or had recovered from it provided the deeply sampled blood TCRbeta repertoires that made up the dataset. HLA class I and class II types, where available, came from metadata supplied by the sample provider rather than from assay-based typing. The repertoires were released in a freely available public database intended as a resource for research on the immune response to SARS-CoV-2. The sample metadata nearly always contained a de-identified subject ID, COVID-19 status, age in years and sex.

Whole blood was collected in K2EDTA tubes by collaborating institutions according to the institutions' own protocols. For TCRbeta analysis, collaborators shipped samples as frozen whole blood, isolated PBMCs, or DNA extracted from either of those sample types. Here is what the overall study found, with its caveats: The quantity of clinical and demographic metadata differed by source and by participant and was supplied without curation.

Worth noting for this clone: This clone's antigen is unknown. No quality values exist for individual bases; no much larger clone is one base distant.

TCRbeta CDR3 regions were amplified from genomic DNA by means of the immunoSEQ Assay, a bias-controlled multiplex PCR. The authors processed their data as follows. Nucleated cell counts per sample were estimated from amplification of reference gene primers within the assay. Sequence reads were collapsed and filtered to measure the absolute abundance of every unique TCRbeta CDR3 rearrangement. For each sample, productive Simpson clonality was calculated as the square root of Simpson's diversity index across productive rearrangements. Here the immuneACCESS table is served through TCRdb, limited to in-frame sequences with V and J called. Missing clones are a known gap in these copies; in checked studies unresolved V genes cover under half, and the rest lacks a known reason. V and J calls and clone size are those listed in that table; D and trimming were worked out from the DNA. This sample has approximately 200,000 clones in its table, and roughly four fifths of those were observed once. Around an eighth of the sample lies in the top ten.

As encoded in the germline V gene, CDR1 is SQVTM while CDR2 is ANQGSEA. V is cut by 5 bases and J by 1 base, and the space between the germline ends is 17 bases. The CDR3 sequence holds 15 residues, the cysteine and phenylalanine included. Solely the CDR3 DNA is kept, with 45 bases framed from the first base. This receptor was identified in a woman aged 45-59 years with acute or convalescent COVID-19. The sample consisted of peripheral blood. The chain couples TRBV29-1 to TRBJ1-1; TRBD1 is a weak D gene call, 6 bases matching. CDR3 protein: CSVKKTGGGNTEAFF. The DNA sequence follows: TGCAGCGTTAAAAAGACAGGAGGCGGGAACACTGAAGCTTTCTTT. This CDR3, with the reference TRBV29-1 and TRBJ1-1 proteins standing in past its ends, gives the full variable domain SAVISQKPSRDICQRGTSLTIQCQVDSQVTMMFWYRQQPGQSLTLIATANQGSEATYESGFVIDKFPISRPNLTFSTLTVSNMSPEDSSIYLCSVKKTGGGNTEAFFGQGTRLTVV.